Listed below are T cell receptor beta chains from one sample, sequenced in a study of shared clonotypes between healthy human individuals. TCRdb keeps only in-frame clones here, not all; method: immunoSEQ multiplex PCR. The table lists about 1.5 million clones, approximately 98% of them singletons. Sequencing used naive CD4+ T cells sorted from blood. All receptors come from a man aged 25-45 years in good health. The CDR3 runs from the conserved cysteine through the conserved F or W. The order of the fields is J gene, clone size, CDR3 length, V gene, D gene, CDR3 protein, CDR3 DNA. D genes are given only for firm matches. Clone size appears in some rows only: once, few, many, or a class for an expanded clone.

>TRBJ1-2|.|14|TRBV2|.
CASTIHRANYGYTF
TGTGCCAGCACCATACACAGGGCTAACTATGGCTACACCTTC
>TRBJ2-7|.|16|TRBV7-2|.
CASSSRPGSRTYEQYF
TGTGCCAGCAGCTCCCGCCCGGGGTCTAGGACGTACGAGCAGTACTTC
>TRBJ2-7|.|14|TRBV5-1|TRBD1
CASSLNQGAGEQYF
TGCGCCAGCAGCTTGAATCAGGGGGCCGGGGAGCAGTACTTC
>TRBJ2-1|.|16|TRBV7-9|TRBD1
CASSLALGTGANEQFF
TGTGCCAGCAGCTTAGCGCTGGGGACAGGGGCCAATGAGCAGTTCTTC
>TRBJ1-5|.|16|TRBV28|TRBD1
CASSVLQGLGNQPQHF
TGTGCCAGCAGTGTCCTACAGGGGCTAGGCAATCAGCCCCAGCATTTT
>TRBJ1-1|once|12|TRBV28|.
CASSTLRDRAFF
TGTGCCAGCAGTACGTTGAGGGACCGAGCTTTCTTT
>TRBJ2-7|.|14|TRBV10-3|.
CAITSGTISYEQYF
TGTGCCATCACCTCCGGGACCATCTCCTACGAGCAGTACTTC
>TRBJ2-7|.|14|TRBV5-1|.
CASSLGQVAYEQYF
TGCGCCAGCAGCTTGGGACAGGTTGCCTACGAGCAGTACTTC
>TRBJ2-1|.|13|TRBV2|TRBD2
CASRGLAGNEQFF
TGTGCCAGCAGGGGATTAGCGGGCAATGAGCAGTTCTTC
>TRBJ2-3|.|14|TRBV7-3|.
CASSPGGSPDTQYF
TGTGCCAGCAGCCCCGGGGGTTCGCCAGATACGCAGTATTTT
>TRBJ2-2|.|16|TRBV15|.
CATSRENPFGTGELFF
TGTGCCACCAGCAGAGAGAACCCCTTTGGGACCGGGGAGCTGTTTTTT
>TRBJ2-2|.|13|TRBV5-1|TRBD2
CASDGGGSGELFF
TGCGCCAGCGACGGCGGGGGATCCGGGGAGCTGTTTTTT
>TRBJ1-4|.|14|TRBV11-1|TRBD1
CASSPTGGIRKLFF
TGTGCCAGCAGCCCGACAGGGGGGATTAGAAAACTGTTTTTT
>TRBJ2-1|.|14|TRBV29-1|.
CSAEGGTSYNEQFF
TGCAGCGCCGAGGGCGGGACCTCCTACAATGAGCAGTTCTTC
>TRBJ2-3|.|15|TRBV25-1|TRBD2
CASSGLAGGQDTQYF
TGTGCCAGCAGCGGGTTAGCGGGAGGTCAAGATACGCAGTATTTT
>TRBJ2-3|once|15|TRBV7-9|.
CASSDTSPSTDTQYF
TGTGCCAGCAGCGATACTAGCCCTAGCACAGATACGCAGTATTTT
>TRBJ2-2|.|13|TRBV7-9|.
CARGPANTGELFF
TGTGCCAGAGGGCCAGCGAACACCGGGGAGCTGTTTTTT
>TRBJ1-2|.|12|TRBV9|.
CASSGGSYGYTF
TGTGCCAGCAGCGGGGGGTCCTATGGCTACACCTTC
>TRBJ2-3|once|15|TRBV10-3|TRBD2
CAISGLAGGSDTQYF
TGTGCCATCAGCGGACTAGCGGGAGGGTCGGATACGCAGTATTTT
>TRBJ1-5|.|17|TRBV11-2|TRBD1
CASSLGGTGYSNQPQHF
TGTGCCAGCAGCTTAGGAGGGACAGGGTATAGCAATCAGCCCCAGCATTTT
>TRBJ2-1|.|16|TRBV19|TRBD1
CASSSRTGITYNEQFF
TGTGCCAGTAGTTCCCGGACAGGGATAACCTACAATGAGCAGTTCTTC
>TRBJ2-7|.|14|TRBV15|TRBD1
CATSSRTGRYEQYF
TGTGCCACCAGCAGCCGGACAGGGCGGTACGAGCAGTACTTC
>TRBJ1-1|.|15|TRBV27|.
CASSFIRKYNTEAFF
TGTGCCAGCAGTTTCATCAGGAAGTATAACACTGAAGCTTTCTTT
>TRBJ2-3|.|17|TRBV5-1|TRBD2
CASSPGLAGGFTDTQYF
TGCGCCAGCAGCCCGGGACTAGCGGGAGGATTCACAGATACGCAGTATTTT
>TRBJ1-2|.|13|TRBV6-1|.
CASSADRGYGYTF
TGTGCCAGCAGCGCCGACAGAGGGTATGGCTACACCTTC
>TRBJ1-2|.|12|TRBV6-1|.
CASNGGGYGYTF
TGTGCCAGCAATGGGGGGGGCTATGGCTACACCTTC
>TRBJ1-1|.|16|TRBV19|TRBD1
CASIDHPDRANTEAFF
TGTGCCAGTATCGATCACCCCGACAGGGCGAACACTGAAGCTTTCTTT
>TRBJ1-1|.|17|TRBV15|.
CATSREISRVMNTEAFF
TGTGCCACCAGCAGAGAGATATCCCGGGTGATGAACACTGAAGCTTTCTTT
>TRBJ2-7|.|14|TRBV7-6|.
CASSPFTGSYEQYF
TGTGCCAGCAGCCCCTTTACAGGGTCCTACGAGCAGTACTTC
>TRBJ2-1|.|15|TRBV2|TRBD2
CASSEGGRAPNEQFF
TGTGCCAGCAGTGAGGGCGGGAGGGCCCCTAATGAGCAGTTCTTC
>TRBJ2-7|.|11|TRBV6-5|.
CASSQGPEQYF
TGTGCCAGCAGTCAAGGTCCCGAGCAGTACTTC
>TRBJ2-4|.|13|TRBV10-3|TRBD1
CAISVETGNIQYF
TGTGCCATCAGTGTGGAGACAGGGAACATTCAGTACTTC
>TRBJ1-2|.|13|TRBV9|.
CASSVTGTSGYTF
TGTGCCAGCAGCGTTACCGGGACATCTGGCTACACCTTC
>TRBJ2-2|.|14|TRBV7-2|.
CASSRGLYAGELFF
TGTGCCAGCAGCCGGGGACTGTACGCCGGGGAGCTGTTTTTT
>TRBJ1-1|.|18|TRBV29-1|TRBD1
CSVFLSVLRTGQDTEAFF
TGCAGCGTCTTCTTATCGGTTTTACGGACAGGGCAGGACACTGAAGCTTTCTTT